The 26 T cell receptor beta chains reported below all come from one sample, sequenced in a study of naive and memory T cell subsets. Ligated cDNA underwent four rounds of PCR with nested alpha and beta constant region primers and SP2. TCRdb re-called the UMI-ligation and nested PCR reads with MiXCR, one entry per CDR3 protein. This sample carries tens of thousands of distinct CDR3 sequences, about 6.2% of them seen once, and the ten largest clones take roughly 3.3%. Specified treatment: skin biopsy from PPD injection site in Mantoux-positive individual. A UMI-containing oligonucleotide was joined by 3' ligation to the TCR cDNA template. The sequencing here drew on skin, taken from a tuberculin skin test site. These receptors were taken from an adult in good health.

This clonotype occurred many times. This chain connects TRBV6-5 to TRBJ2-3; D is uncertain. CDR3 size: 14 residues. Germline values: CDR1 MNHEY, CDR2 SVGAGI. V lost 2 bases, J lost 2 bases, and 8 bases lay in between. The CDR3 here is CASSYTSTTDTQYF. The CDR3, as DNA: TGTGCCAGCAGTTACACAAGCACCACAGATACGCAGTATTTT.

This clonotype was seen repeatedly, ten times or more. The junction departs from germline at one end; a sequencing error may be responsible. This chain joins TRBV3-1 and TRBJ2-1, with 14 bases identical to TRBD2. Germline CDR1 LGHDT, CDR2 YNNKEL (reference sequence). The CDR3 sequence is 12 residues long. The CDR3 DNA follows: TGTGCCAGCAGCCGGGGACTAGCGGGGGTTGCATTC. It specifies CASSRGLAGVAF.

The chain combines TRBV5-1 with TRBJ2-3, with no clear D. Trimming pared 7 bases from V and 4 bases from J, leaving 16 bases between. In germline, CDR1 is SGHRS, CDR2 YFSETQ. The CDR3 covers 14 residues. The CDR3 loop reads CASFPDMVADTQYF. CDR3 coding DNA: TGCGCCAGCTTCCCGGATATGGTGGCAGATACGCAGTATTTT.

The sample holds many counts of this clonotype. This chain uses TRBV5-1 with TRBJ2-5; 9 positions match TRBD2. Looked up from germline, CDR1 is SGHRS and CDR2 is YFSETQ. V trimming: 0 bases; J trimming: 4 bases; junction bases outside the gene matches: 7. This CDR3 is built from 16 residues. The CDR3 is CASSLVGGGAGETQYF. CDR3 DNA sequence: TGCGCCAGCAGCTTGGTCGGCGGGGGGGCCGGAGAGACCCAGTACTTC.

This clonotype was found many times. The chain joins TRBV12-3 or TRBV12-4 to TRBJ1-3, with TRBD1 identical over 9 bases. The CDR3 consists of 14 residues. Trimming removed 6 bases from V and 2 bases from J; junction bases left unmatched: 2. The CDR3, as DNA: TGTGCCAGCAGCAGACAGGGGGCTGGAAACACCATATATTTT. It yields the protein CASSRQGAGNTIYF.

This clonotype occurred many times. J is TRBJ2-7 and V is TRBV12-3 or TRBV12-4; 8 bases match TRBD1. V lost 5 bases to trimming and J lost 3 bases; unmatched junction nucleotides: 9. The CDR3 extends over 15 amino acids. In nucleotides, the CDR3 is TGTGCCAGCAGTCCGGGGACAGGTAGCGGCTACGAGCAGTACTTC. It codes for CASSPGTGSGYEQYF.

This clonotype was counted between two and nine times. V gene TRBV20-1 combines with J gene TRBJ2-3; TRBD1 agrees at 7 bases. Germline V gene lookup returns CDR1 DFQATT and CDR2 SNEGSKA (reference sequence). The CDR3 spans 14 residues. Unmatched junction bases numbered 9, after V lost 3 bases and J lost 6 bases. The CDR3 is CSASYRQGGDTQYF. CDR3 sequence (DNA): TGCAGTGCTAGTTATCGACAGGGCGGGGATACGCAGTATTTT.

This clonotype was counted many times. The rearrangement links TRBV12-3 or TRBV12-4 to TRBJ2-1, with D possibly matching TRBD2 (5 bases). V lost 0 bases to trimming and J lost 6 bases, with 9 bases between them. The CDR3 is 14 residues long. CDR3 nucleotides: TGTGCCAGCAGTTTAGCGTCTAGCACCAATGAGCAGTTCTTC. Translated, it gives CASSLASSTNEQFF.

This clonotype was recorded at least ten times. V is TRBV5-4 and J is TRBJ2-7; D not certain. Per the germline V gene, CDR1 is SGHNT and CDR2 is YYREEE (reference sequence). This CDR3 is built from 13 residues. V shed 0 bases and J shed 3 bases, with 7 bases lying between them. The CDR3 sequence is CASSLGPYYEQYF. CDR3 nucleotides: TGTGCCAGCAGCTTGGGCCCTTACTACGAGCAGTACTTC.

Many counts were recorded for this clonotype. The chain couples TRBV27 to TRBJ1-6, with D hard to call. This CDR3 has 12 amino acids. Trimming cost V 6 bases and J 5 bases, with 5 bases left between them. Germline values: CDR1 MNHEY, CDR2 SMNVEV (reference sequence). CDR3: CASSQNNSPLHF. As DNA, the CDR3 is TGTGCCAGCAGCCAGAATAATTCACCCCTCCACTTT.

This clonotype was counted many times. V usage is TRBV7-9 and J usage is TRBJ2-5; the D is unclear. This CDR3 spans 13 amino acids. Trimming stripped 5 bases from V and 0 bases from J, with 7 bases between. Germline CDR1 reads SEHNR; CDR2 reads FQNEAQ (reference sequence). CDR3 amino acids: CASSQEYQETQYF. Here the CDR3 DNA reads TGTGCCAGCAGCCAAGAGTACCAAGAGACCCAGTACTTC.

This clonotype was seen ten or more times. The chain uses TRBV6-2 or TRBV6-3 and TRBJ2-3, with 12 positions matching TRBD1. In germline, CDR1 is MNHEY, CDR2 SVGEGT. The CDR3 is made up of 15 amino acids. J was trimmed by 6 bases and V by 6 bases; bases with no gene match: 7. The CDR3 coding sequence is TGTGCCAGCAGCCCCGGGACAGGGGGCGTCGATACGCAGTATTTT. It codes for CASSPGTGGVDTQYF.

This clonotype was found many times. The rearrangement joins TRBV7-8 to TRBJ2-7, with D perhaps TRBD2 (6 bases). V lost 5 bases and J 3 bases, leaving 23 bases between the germline ends. Germline V gene sequence: CDR1 SGHVS, CDR2 FQNEAQ. CDR3 length: 17 residues. The CDR3 loop reads CASSQVLSGLVNYEQYF. CDR3 coding DNA: TGTGCCAGCAGCCAAGTACTCAGCGGGCTGGTTAACTACGAGCAGTACTTC.

This clonotype has just a few counts. The V call is TRBV12-3 or TRBV12-4, the J call TRBJ2-7; D is unclear. Trimming took off 2 bases at V and 5 bases at J, with 7 bases between the two ends. This CDR3 comprises 12 residues. The chain's CDR3 is CASSLLTHEQYF. CDR3 in DNA: TGTGCCAGCAGTTTACTAACCCACGAGCAGTACTTC.

This chain links TRBV20-1 with TRBJ2-2; the D is unclear. CDR3 length equals 13 residues. V lost 6 bases and J lost 1, with 9 bases in between. Germline loops: CDR1 DFQATT, CDR2 SNEGSKA (reference sequence). The CDR3 DNA is TGCAGTGCCTTCCACGTGAACACCGGGGAGCTGTTTTTT. Amino acids: CSAFHVNTGELFF.

The sample holds many counts of this clonotype. The rearrangement links TRBV11-2 to TRBJ2-7; D not resolved. V gave up 3 bases and J gave up 6 bases, with 6 bases separating them. The CDR3 length is 11 residues. Per the germline V gene, CDR1 is SGHAT and CDR2 is FQNNGV. The CDR3 loop is CASSFTAEQYF. The CDR3 DNA sequence: TGTGCCAGCAGCTTTACGGCCGAGCAGTACTTC.

This clonotype was seen only a few times. This chain joins TRBV7-9 and TRBJ2-4, with D possibly TRBD1 on 6 matching bases. Germline assignment: CDR1 SEHNR and CDR2 FQNEAQ (reference sequence). Trimming removed 5 bases at V and 0 bases at J, with 17 bases between. CDR3 size: 17 residues. The CDR3, as DNA: TGTGCCAGCAGCCAGGCGGGCCAGGGGCTAGCCAAAAACATTCAGTACTTC. It is translated as CASSQAGQGLAKNIQYF.

The sample holds many counts of this clonotype. The chain has TRBV2 and TRBJ2-3; 9 positions match TRBD2. CDR3 length equals 15 residues. J lost 0 bases, V lost 6 bases, and 4 bases had no gene match. Germline V gene data show CDR1 as SNHLY and CDR2 as FYNNEI. CDR3 sequence (DNA): TGTGCCAGCAGCGCGACTAGCGGCAGCACAGATACGCAGTATTTT. Protein: CASSATSGSTDTQYF.

This clonotype has just a few counts. The chain links TRBV19 to TRBJ2-7; TRBD1 aligns across 9 bases. Germline V gene data show CDR1 as LNHDA and CDR2 as SQIVND (reference sequence). The CDR3 covers 17 residues. J was trimmed by 7 bases and V by 6 bases; bases with no gene match: 19. The CDR3 here is CASRSKTGGYGPWEQYF. In DNA form, the CDR3 reads TGTGCCAGTAGATCGAAAACAGGGGGCTATGGACCCTGGGAGCAGTACTTC.

This clonotype came up many times. The V gene is TRBV18, the J gene TRBJ1-1; 7 bases map to TRBD1. Germline trimming cut 3 bases from V and 1 base from J; bases unmatched to any gene: 2. This CDR3 has 14 residues. CDR1 KGHSH and CDR2 LQKENI come from the germline V gene. As DNA, the CDR3 is TGTGCCAGCTCACCGGACAGGAAGAACACTGAAGCTTTCTTT. Translation: CASSPDRKNTEAFF.

This clonotype appeared many times. The chain carries TRBV2 and TRBJ1-2; D is ambiguous. The V end lost 5 bases, the J end lost 9 bases, and 16 bases lay between the germline ends. The CDR3 consists of 13 residues. Germline CDR1 is SNHLY and CDR2 is FYNNEI. CDR3: CASSPSTLMRYTF. CDR3 DNA sequence: TGTGCCAGCAGTCCCAGTACCCTAATGCGCTACACCTTC.

V is TRBV7-9 and J is TRBJ1-1; D unclear. V dropped 1 base and J dropped 4 bases, with 10 bases sitting between them. The CDR3 length is 14 residues. Germline V CDR1 and CDR2: SEHNR, FQNEAQ (reference sequence). The CDR3 loop reads CASSLGARGTEAFF. In DNA form, the CDR3 reads TGTGCCAGCAGCTTAGGGGCTCGGGGCACTGAAGCTTTCTTT.

This clonotype has just a few counts. This sequence joins TRBV4-3 and TRBJ2-7; 9 positions match TRBD1. There are 16 residues in the CDR3. Germline V gene lookup returns CDR1 LGHNA and CDR2 YSLEER. Germline trimming cut 2 bases from V and 2 bases from J; bases unmatched to any gene: 7. The CDR3 DNA follows: TGCGCCAGCAGCCAATCTGGGGACAGGGTCACCTACGAGCAGTACTTC. Encoded protein: CASSQSGDRVTYEQYF.

Worth noting for this clonotype: An end of the junction does not agree with germline; a read error may underlie this. The chain joins TRBV7-9 to TRBJ1-5, with 12 bases fitting TRBD1. Germline lookup yields CDR1 SEHNR and CDR2 FQNEAQ (reference sequence). The CDR3 consists of 13 residues. This chain's CDR3 is CASSLGTGGEPAF. The CDR3 DNA sequence: TGTGCCAGCAGCTTGGGGACAGGGGGCGAACCCGCTTTT. Combining the CDR3 with reference TRBV7-9 and TRBJ1-5 gives the whole variable domain DTGVSQNPRHKITKRGQNVTFRCDPISEHNRLYWYRQTLGQGPEFLTYFQNEAQLEKSRLLSDRFSAERPKGSFSTLEIQRTEQGDSAMYLCASSLGTGGEPAFGDGTRLSIL.

In this sample, this clonotype turned up many times. The V gene is TRBV4-1, the J gene TRBJ1-1, with D unresolved. This CDR3 has 14 amino acids. Per the germline V gene, CDR1 is MGHRA and CDR2 is YSYEKL. The ends were cut back, 2 bases at V and 2 bases at J, with 9 bases in the middle. Here the CDR3 reads CASSQSTANTEAFF. CDR3 in DNA: TGCGCCAGCAGCCAATCGACGGCTAACACTGAAGCTTTCTTT.

This clonotype was seen a few times. The chain has TRBV5-4 and TRBJ1-1; 9 nucleotides line up with TRBD1. CDR1 SGHNT and CDR2 YYREEE come from the germline V gene (reference sequence). There are 13 residues in the CDR3. With 0 bases clipped from V and 13 bases from J, the junction kept 7 bases outside the gene matches. The CDR3 DNA follows: TGTGCCAGCAGCTTGGAAGCCGGGACAGGGAGTTTCTTT. Residues: CASSLEAGTGSFF.